A selection of T cell receptor beta chains follows, all from one sample in a study of control samples from healthy donors and cancer patients. Repertoires were generated with immunoSEQ multiplex PCR, while TCRdb's copy carries only in-frame clones and drops some. Of about 17,000 clones detected, about 89% appear once; the ten largest clones hold about 30%. Sequenced: PBMCs. These receptor sequences come from a man aged 55-75 years with head and neck cancer. CDR3s include the opening cysteine and the closing phenylalanine or tryptophan. The D gene is left open where the match is weak. A clone size is listed for some rows: how often the clone was seen (once, few, many), or a class if it is expanded.

TRBV19	.	.	TRBJ1-5	TGTGCCACCTCCGTCGACAGGAGATATAGCAATCAGCCCCAGCATTTT	CATSVDRRYSNQPQHF
TRBV5-6	.	.	TRBJ1-2	TGTGCCAGCAGCTTGCTGGGGGGAAACTATGGCTACACCTTC	CASSLLGGNYGYTF
TRBV2	.	.	TRBJ2-1	TGTGCCAGCAGTGGGGGAGCAGCGGGTATCAATGAGCAGTTCTTC	CASSGGAAGINEQFF
TRBV3-1/TRBV3-2	.	.	TRBJ1-2	TGTGCCAGCAGCCAGGCAGCTATAGGGGGCTACACCTTC	CASSQAAIGGYTF
TRBV6-4	TRBD2	.	TRBJ2-3	TGTGCCAGCAGTGAGATAGCGGGGCTGGCGGATACGCAGTATTTT	CASSEIAGLADTQYF
TRBV27	TRBD1	once	TRBJ1-2	TGTGCCAGCAGTTTACGACAGGGATGGGGCTACACCTTC	CASSLRQGWGYTF
TRBV4-1	TRBD1	.	TRBJ1-1	TGCGCCAGCAGCCCCCGACAGGGCAAAGCTTTCTTT	CASSPRQGKAFF
TRBV6-5	.	.	TRBJ2-1	TGTGCCAGCAGCCGACCCGGACAGATCAATGAGCAGTTCTTC	CASSRPGQINEQFF
TRBV10-2	.	.	TRBJ2-2	TGCGCCAGCACGGTCCCCCCTGGTAGTGGGGAGCTGTTTTTT	CASTVPPGSGELFF
TRBV3-1/TRBV3-2	TRBD2	once	TRBJ2-7	TGTGCCAGCAGCCCACGGACTAGCGGGGGCCCTAGCTCCTACGAGCAGTACTTC	CASSPRTSGGPSSYEQYF
TRBV6-5	TRBD1	.	TRBJ2-7	TGTGCCACCAGGGGGCGCCTGTACGAGCAGTACTTC	CATRGRLYEQYF
TRBV5-1	TRBD2	.	TRBJ2-7	TGCGCCAGCAGCTTGGCCGTCAGCGGGGCCTACGAGCAGTACTTC	CASSLAVSGAYEQYF
TRBV6-2/TRBV6-3	.	once	TRBJ2-7	TGTGCCAGCAGTTATCCAGAGGGGCGGCTGTCCTACGAGCAGTACTTC	CASSYPEGRLSYEQYF
TRBV27	TRBD1	.	TRBJ1-2	TGTGCCAGCAGTTTAAAGGGGGACAGGGGCTACACCTTC	CASSLKGDRGYTF
TRBV4-1	TRBD1	.	TRBJ2-1	TGCGCCAGCAGCCAGCCCGGACAGGGGAGGGTTTTTGGTGAGCAGTTCTTC	CASSQPGQGRVFGEQFF
TRBV6-6	.	.	TRBJ1-2	TGTGCCAGCACCCTCCTTCTAGCAGGCTATGGCTACACCTTC	CASTLLLAGYGYTF
TRBV7-9	.	.	TRBJ1-2	TGTGCCAGCAGTTCCGGGACGGCTTATGGCTACACCTTC	CASSSGTAYGYTF
TRBV10-2	TRBD2	.	TRBJ2-7	TGCGCCAGCAGTGAGTCCACGGGGGGGCAGTACGAGCAGTACTTC	CASSESTGGQYEQYF
TRBV13	TRBD2	.	TRBJ2-2	TGTGCCAGCAGCTCGCAACTAGCGGGGGTTGGTCGGGGCACCGGGGAGCTGTTTTTT	CASSSQLAGVGRGTGELFF
TRBV5-6	.	.	TRBJ2-7	TGTGCCAGCAGCTTCCTGGGTTTCTACGAGCAGTACTTC	CASSFLGFYEQYF
TRBV9	.	.	TRBJ1-3	TGTGCCAGCGCCCTGACAGTAGCCGGAAACACCATATATTTT	CASALTVAGNTIYF
TRBV7-2	.	.	TRBJ2-3	TGTGCCAGCAGCTTAGCGCGACTTACGGGCCCGCAGTATTTT	CASSLARLTGPQYF
TRBV5-1	TRBD1	medium-sized	TRBJ2-1	TGCGCCAGCAGCTCGACAGGGTCCGACAATGAGCAGTTCTTC	CASSSTGSDNEQFF
TRBV6-6	TRBD1	.	TRBJ2-3	TGTGCCAGCAGTTCACCGGGACAGCGAAGCACAGATACGCAGTATTTT	CASSSPGQRSTDTQYF
TRBV19	TRBD1	.	TRBJ1-1	TGTGCCAGTAGTATAGGGGCTCAACAGGGGTCCTCCTACTTGAACACTGAAGCTTTCTTT	CASSIGAQQGSSYLNTEAFF
TRBV5-4	TRBD2	.	TRBJ2-5	TGTGCCAGCAGCCCGCCGGGACTAGCGGGGACTCAAGAGACCCAGTACTTC	CASSPPGLAGTQETQYF
TRBV12-3/TRBV12-4	.	.	TRBJ1-3	TGTGCCAGCAGTTACCTGGGTAGCACCATATATTTT	CASSYLGSTIYF
TRBV7-2	.	.	TRBJ1-1	TGTGCCAGCAGCTTAGGGGGGCAGGGTTGGGGAGCTTTCTTT	CASSLGGQGWGAFF
TRBV5-1	TRBD1	.	TRBJ1-1	TGCGCCAGCAGCTTGGTTTATCGACAGGGTTCAACTGAAGCTTTCTTT	CASSLVYRQGSTEAFF
TRBV7-9	.	.	TRBJ2-5	TGTGCCAGCAGTTGGGACGATCGGGAGACCCAGTACTTC	CASSWDDRETQYF
TRBV6-2/TRBV6-3	TRBD1	.	TRBJ1-5	TGTGCCAGCAGTCGGGGGGACAGGGCCTACAATCAGCCCCAGCATTTT	CASSRGDRAYNQPQHF
TRBV7-9	.	.	TRBJ1-2	TGTGCCAGCAGCACCCTCTGGGCAGGGGAGTTCTATGGCTACACCTTC	CASSTLWAGEFYGYTF
TRBV10-3	.	.	TRBJ1-1	TGTGCCATCAGTTTGGACGGGAACACTGAAGCTTTCTTT	CAISLDGNTEAFF
TRBV29-1	TRBD2	.	TRBJ2-1	TGCAGCGTTGACATAGCGGGGGGCTTAGGTGAGCAGTTCTTC	CSVDIAGGLGEQFF
TRBV24-1	.	few	TRBJ2-5	TGTGCCACCAGTGATGGTGGGGGGGCCGTGGAGACCCAGTACTTC	CATSDGGGAVETQYF
TRBV14	.	.	TRBJ2-5	TGTGCCAGCAGCCAAGCGGAAGAGACCCAGTACTTC	CASSQAEETQYF
TRBV7-6	TRBD2	once	TRBJ2-1	TGTGCCAGCAGCTTAGGGTTAGCGGGGGGGCCGGTTGAGCAGTTCTTC	CASSLGLAGGPVEQFF
TRBV5-5	TRBD1	.	TRBJ1-6	TGTGCCAGCAGCTGGGGCCGGGACAGAGATTCAAGGGGCTCACCCCTCCACTTT	CASSWGRDRDSRGSPLHF
TRBV5-5	.	once	TRBJ1-5	TGTGCCAGCAGCCCTCAGGCCAGGGCGCTCAATCAGCCCCAGCATTTT	CASSPQARALNQPQHF
TRBV7-6	.	.	TRBJ2-7	TGTGCCAGCAGCTCAACGGTCGAAGCCGCAGGGTACGAGCAGTACTTC	CASSSTVEAAGYEQYF
TRBV3-1/TRBV3-2	TRBD1	.	TRBJ2-4	TGTGCCAGCAGCCAAGTAGGGACAGGGCTGGGAAAAAACATTCAGTACTTC	CASSQVGTGLGKNIQYF
TRBV6-5	.	.	TRBJ2-7	TGTGCCAGCAGCATGGGGCCCCTTAGTAGAAGCGAGCAGTACTTC	CASSMGPLSRSEQYF
TRBV9	.	.	TRBJ1-4	TGTGCCAGCAGCGTTTACGGAGCCACAGGGGAAAAACTGTTTTTT	CASSVYGATGEKLFF
TRBV18	TRBD1	.	TRBJ2-7	TGTGCCAGCTCCCCCAGGACAGGGAAACCCCACGAGCAGTACTTC	CASSPRTGKPHEQYF
TRBV28	.	.	TRBJ1-3	TGTGCCAGCAGTCCTGCCGGGAGCTCTGGAAACACCATATATTTT	CASSPAGSSGNTIYF
TRBV18	TRBD1	.	TRBJ2-1	TGTGCCAGCTCCCACCGGGACAGTGGGGCGAATGAGCAGTTCTTC	CASSHRDSGANEQFF
TRBV27	TRBD1	.	TRBJ2-1	TGTGCCAGCAGTTCTCAGAGCCCGGGACAGGAGTACAATGAGCAGTTCTTC	CASSSQSPGQEYNEQFF
TRBV2	.	.	TRBJ1-2	TGTGCCAGCAGTGAAAGGGCCTATGGCTACACCTTC	CASSERAYGYTF
TRBV18	.	.	TRBJ2-3	TGTGCCAGCTCACCGGCTGGTGATACGCAGTATTTT	CASSPAGDTQYF
TRBV5-1	TRBD2	few	TRBJ2-1	TGCGCCAGCAGCTTGGGGCTAGCGGACAATGAGCAGTTCTTC	CASSLGLADNEQFF
TRBV2	TRBD1	.	TRBJ1-2	TGTGCCAGCAGAGGGACAGGGGGGCAATGGTATGGCTACACCTTC	CASRGTGGQWYGYTF
TRBV19	.	.	TRBJ1-5	TGTGCCAGTAGTACGAACGTCCCGGGGCCCCAGCATTTT	CASSTNVPGPQHF